This T cell receptor beta chain was identified during a study of OX40 agonist ivuxolimab in advanced cancers. Study background: Partial responses were achieved by three patients: one hepatocellular carcinoma, two cutaneous melanoma. Findings and limits, study-wide: More expanded clones were seen, on average, in CD8+ T cells than in CD4+. It was not determined which antigens were specifically recognized by the peripheral T cells that had undergone clonal expansion. Clonal expansion was among the lowest in partial responders at 0.1-3.0 mg/kg, especially CD8+.

Worth noting for this clone: The antigen is undetermined.

This table comes from immunoSEQ multiplex PCR, and its TCRdb copy is limited to in-frame clones, with some not included. The repertoire holds more than 50,000 clones, with 86% as singletons. The CDR3 runs to 15 residues. With V trimmed by 2 bases and J by 8 bases, 12 bases remained unmatched. Germline V gene lookup returns CDR1 SGHRS and CDR2 YFSETQ. The chain couples TRBV5-1 to TRBJ1-2; 7 bases are a match to TRBD1. The sequence came from an adult with an advanced solid tumor such as melanoma, head and neck, liver or kidney cancer. Sequences were derived from CD4+ or CD8+ T cells sorted from blood, sampled in a trial of the OX40 agonist ivuxolimab. CDR3 residues: CASSFQRDRAFGYTF. The CDR3 region has the DNA TGCGCCAGCAGCTTTCAAAGAGACAGGGCTTTCGGCTACACCTTC. The whole variable domain, filled in from reference TRBV5-1 and TRBJ1-2, reads KAGVTQTPRYLIKTRGQQVTLSCSPISGHRSVSWYQQTPGQGLQFLFEYFSETQRNKGNFPGRFSGRQFSNSRSEMNVSTLELGDSALYLCASSFQRDRAFGYTFGSGTRLTVV.